This T cell receptor beta chain was sequenced in a study of Ad26.COV2.S vaccination and SARS-CoV-2 variants. Overall study context: Intramuscularly, Ad26.COV2.S was given either once or twice, 56 days apart.

The assay was immunoSEQ multiplex PCR, and TCRdb's table has in-frame clones only and misses some. The data contain some 520,000 clones, about 83% of them singletons. Germline V gene sequence: CDR1 SGHNT, CDR2 YYREEE (reference sequence). The V and J ends lost 4 bases and 5 bases respectively, with 18 bases between them. This CDR3 comprises 15 residues. Study observations and caveats: Placebo recipients showed lower spike-specific TCR breadth than vaccinees.

Of note for this clone: Its antigen remains unknown.

Treatment: around 19 received Ad26.COV2.S at low or high dose, single or two shots; roughly five received placebo; per-sample allocation not given. It was on day 63 after the first vaccine or placebo injection that samples were taken. The chain has TRBV5-4 and TRBJ2-5; tentatively, D is TRBD2 (7 bases). Sequences were derived from peripheral blood, sampled in a trial of Ad26.COV2.S vaccine versus placebo. The source of this sequence is a person between 18 and 65 years old who received the Ad26.COV2.S COVID-19 vaccine or a placebo. The CDR3 coding sequence is TGTGCCAGCAGCCCGGGGGGCGGGCTGGGGGAGACCCAGTACTTC. It specifies CASSPGGGLGETQYF.